This section outlines one T cell receptor beta chain sequence together with its context. Its antigen remains unidentified. Cultured CD4+ T cell DNA underwent sequencing with the Oncomine TCR Beta short-read assay. TCRdb re-called the PCR reads through MiXCR, storing one row per CDR3 protein. The repertoire holds approximately 9,800 distinct CDR3 sequences, with 25% to 40% as singletons. The CDR3 totals 14 residues. Germline V CDR1 and CDR2: LNHDA, SQIVND (reference sequence). The ends were cut back, 3 bases at V and 5 bases at J, with 11 bases in the middle. This sample is drawn from a study of vaccination and CD4 T cells after COVID-19. Study background: Each participant was administered two doses of a vaccine, which was either BNT162b2 or mRNA-1273. Study-wide results and limits: Convalescent patients had a median around 90% of post-vaccine SARS-CoV-2-reactive clones that were detected only after vaccination, not before it.

Treatment denoted: approximately 11-day PBMC culture with coronavirus spike peptide pools or control peptides (ViraFEST assay). Investigators obtained the unexposed donor's CD4+ T cells before the COVID-19 pandemic (2011-2018). Contingent on cell availability, unexposed-donor CD4+ T cells were interrogated with SARS-CoV-2 S/N and four cold-coronavirus spikes. The TCR sequence derives from a human donor in good health. Sequenced input: CD4+ T cells from blood, cultured in vitro. This rearrangement joins TRBV19 to TRBJ1-5; a possible D gene is TRBD1 (6 bases). In DNA form, the CDR3 reads TGTGCCAGTAGTATGTGGGGGGCGGATCAGCCCCAGCATTTT. Its translation: CASSMWGADQPQHF.